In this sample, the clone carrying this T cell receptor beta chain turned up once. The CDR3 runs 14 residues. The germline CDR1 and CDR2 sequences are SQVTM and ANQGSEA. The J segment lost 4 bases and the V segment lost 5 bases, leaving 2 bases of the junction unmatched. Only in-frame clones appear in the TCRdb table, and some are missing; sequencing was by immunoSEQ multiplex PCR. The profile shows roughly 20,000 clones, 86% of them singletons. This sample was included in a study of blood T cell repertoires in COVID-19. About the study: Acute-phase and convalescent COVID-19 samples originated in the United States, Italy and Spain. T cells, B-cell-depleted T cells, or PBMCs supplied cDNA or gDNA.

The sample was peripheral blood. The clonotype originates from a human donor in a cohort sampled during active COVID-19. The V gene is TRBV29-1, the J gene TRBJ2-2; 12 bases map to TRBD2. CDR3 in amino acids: CSVSGLAGTGELFF. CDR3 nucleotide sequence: TGCAGCGTTTCGGGACTAGCGGGCACCGGGGAGCTGTTTTTT.